The subject of this entry is one TCR beta chain. Authors' data handling: Reference gene primer amplification in the assay estimated nucleated cell counts. Sequencing used immunoSEQ multiplex PCR; TCRdb keeps in-frame clones, though not all of them. That table supplies the V and J calls and clone size; D and trimming were determined from the DNA. The table shows 25,000 to 35,000 clones, with roughly 85% occurring only once. This specimen belongs to a study of blood T cell repertoires in COVID-19. Study background: The samples span acute and convalescent COVID-19 from the United States, Italy and Spain. In each case, the material was cDNA or gDNA derived from T cells, B-cell-depleted T cells, or PBMCs.

Germline trimming cut 4 bases from V and 2 bases from J; bases unmatched to any gene: 9. The germline CDR1 and CDR2 sequences are KGHSH and LQKENI. The CDR3 consists of 16 residues. This chain links TRBV18 with TRBJ1-2; 8 positions agree with TRBD1. This clonotype was obtained from a man at least 80 years old with active COVID-19. Sequenced material: peripheral blood. The CDR3 region has the DNA TGTGCCAGCTCACACTCGGGACAGGATGGGAACTATGGCTACACCTTC. It translates to CASSHSGQDGNYGYTF.